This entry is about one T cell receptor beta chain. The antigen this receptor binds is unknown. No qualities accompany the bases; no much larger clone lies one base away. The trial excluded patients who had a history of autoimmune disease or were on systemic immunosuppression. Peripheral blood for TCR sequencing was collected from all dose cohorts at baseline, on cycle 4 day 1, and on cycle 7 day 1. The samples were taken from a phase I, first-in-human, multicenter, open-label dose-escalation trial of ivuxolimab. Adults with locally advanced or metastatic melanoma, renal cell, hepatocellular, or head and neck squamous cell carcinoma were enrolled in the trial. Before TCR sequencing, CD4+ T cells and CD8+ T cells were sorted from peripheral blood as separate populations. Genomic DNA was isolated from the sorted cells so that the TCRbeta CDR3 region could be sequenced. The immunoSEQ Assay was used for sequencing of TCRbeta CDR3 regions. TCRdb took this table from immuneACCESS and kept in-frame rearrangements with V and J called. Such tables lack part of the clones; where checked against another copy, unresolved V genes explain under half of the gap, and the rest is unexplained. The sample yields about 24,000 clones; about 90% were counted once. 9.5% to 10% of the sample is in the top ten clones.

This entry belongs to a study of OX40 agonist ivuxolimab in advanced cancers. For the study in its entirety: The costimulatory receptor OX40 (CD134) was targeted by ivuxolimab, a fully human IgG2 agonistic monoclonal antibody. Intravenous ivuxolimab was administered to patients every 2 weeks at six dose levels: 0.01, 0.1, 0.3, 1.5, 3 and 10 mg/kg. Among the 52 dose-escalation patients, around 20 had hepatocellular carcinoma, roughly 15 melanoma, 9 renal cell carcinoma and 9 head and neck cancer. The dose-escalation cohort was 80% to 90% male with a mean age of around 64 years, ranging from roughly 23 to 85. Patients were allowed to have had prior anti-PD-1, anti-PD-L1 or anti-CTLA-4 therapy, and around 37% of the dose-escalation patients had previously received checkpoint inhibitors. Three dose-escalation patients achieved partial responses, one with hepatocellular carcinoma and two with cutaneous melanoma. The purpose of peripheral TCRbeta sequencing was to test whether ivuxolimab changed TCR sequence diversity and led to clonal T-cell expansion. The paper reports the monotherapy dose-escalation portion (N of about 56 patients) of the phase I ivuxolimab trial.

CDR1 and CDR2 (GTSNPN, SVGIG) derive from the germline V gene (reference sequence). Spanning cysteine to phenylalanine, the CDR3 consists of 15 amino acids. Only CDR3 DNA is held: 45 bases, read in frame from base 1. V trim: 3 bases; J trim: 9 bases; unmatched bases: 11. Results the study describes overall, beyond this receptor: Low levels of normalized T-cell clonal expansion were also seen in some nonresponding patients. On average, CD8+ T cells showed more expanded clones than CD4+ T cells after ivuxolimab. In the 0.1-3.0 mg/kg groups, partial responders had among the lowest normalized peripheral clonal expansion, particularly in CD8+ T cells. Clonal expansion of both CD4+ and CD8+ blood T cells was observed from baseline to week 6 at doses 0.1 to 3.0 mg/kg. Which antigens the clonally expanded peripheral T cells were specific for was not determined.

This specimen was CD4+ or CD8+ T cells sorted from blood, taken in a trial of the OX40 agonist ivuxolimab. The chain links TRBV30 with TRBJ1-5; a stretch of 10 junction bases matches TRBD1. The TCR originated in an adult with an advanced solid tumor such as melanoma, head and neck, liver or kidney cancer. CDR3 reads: CAWSSGTGAEGPQHF. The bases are TGTGCCTGGAGCTCCGGGACAGGGGCCGAAGGGCCCCAGCATTTT.